This T cell receptor (beta chain) is from a study of T cell changes during pregnancy in multiple sclerosis. Libraries were prepared by immunoSEQ multiplex PCR; TCRdb keeps only in-frame clonotypes and omits some of them. Among approximately 23,000 clones listed, around 88% were seen once. The CDR3 length is 17 residues. The V and J ends lost 4 bases and 0 bases respectively, with 17 bases between them. Germline assignment: CDR1 MGHRA and CDR2 YSYEKL. This chain uses TRBV4-1 with TRBJ2-3; unclear D gene. The sample consisted of CD8+ T cells from peripheral blood mononuclear cells, taken in the first trimester of pregnancy. The TCR was taken from a female donor with multiple sclerosis, enrolled in a pregnancy study. The CDR3 nucleotides are TGCGCCAGCAGCCCAGTAGCAGCACGAGCTAGCACAGATACGCAGTATTTT. This codes for CASSPVAARASTDTQYF.